This T cell receptor (beta chain) was identified in a study of blood T cell repertoires in COVID-19. Turning to the study itself: Some COVID-19 samples were acute and others convalescent; all came from the United States, Italy and Spain. From T cells, B-cell-depleted T cells, or PBMCs came the material, which was cDNA or gDNA.

The V and J ends lost 0 bases and 9 bases respectively, with 12 bases between them. The CDR3 sequence is 13 residues long. The V gene's germline CDR1 is GTSNPN and CDR2 SVGIG (reference sequence). Authors' analysis steps: How many nucleated cells were present was estimated from reference gene primer amplification. Sequenced by immunoSEQ multiplex PCR; TCRdb stores in-frame clones only, minus some. V and J calls and clone size are given by that table; D and trimming were obtained from the DNA. The table records around 370,000 clones, around 91% of them present only once. The sequence came from a man between 18 and 35 years old with active or convalescent COVID-19. Sequenced: peripheral blood. The rearrangement joins TRBV30 to TRBJ1-5; D unresolved. CDR3 DNA: TGTGCCTGGAGTGTAGAGAGTAAGAGGCCCCAGCATTTT. Its translation is CAWSVESKRPQHF.